This TCR beta chain came from a study of T cells after yellow fever vaccination. This clonotype was counted between two and nine times. Its antigen is not known. TCRdb passed the 5' RACE reads through MiXCR, listing each CDR3 protein once. There are around 350,000 distinct CDR3 sequences in the sample; 11% occur only once, and around 19% lies in the top ten. The study's findings and limits: Booster sampling recovered most clones from primary vaccination (approximately 97% CD4, around 88% CD8). Bulk-population clonotypes that are abundant could appear as contaminants in FACS-sorted repertoires.

Between the trimmed V and J ends, which lost 9 bases and 0 bases, there was a span of 14 bases. CDR3 length: 15 residues. The sequence was collected from a man aged 18 to 29 who received the YFV17D yellow fever vaccine. Sample: PBMCs, taken on the day of the first yellow fever vaccination. The chain combines TRBV12-3 or TRBV12-4 with TRBJ2-2; either TRBD1 or TRBD2 may fit D (6 bases each). CDR3 residues: CASPRGDPNTGELFF. The CDR3 nucleotides read TGTGCCAGTCCAAGGGGGGACCCGAACACCGGGGAGCTGTTTTTT.